What follows is one T cell receptor beta chain and its context. Its antigen remains unidentified. The data stem from a study of long-term antiretroviral therapy in people with HIV. The study's findings and limits: Samples were collected from the mid-2000s to the late 2010s under possibly less effective ART regimens.

Per germline, CDR1 SGHNT and CDR2 YYREEE (reference sequence). Losses at the gene ends were 4 bases for V and 2 bases for J; bases not matched to a gene: 10. CDR3 size: 16 residues. The authors ran the immunoSEQ assay, v3.0, at survey level. Sequencing used immunoSEQ multiplex PCR; TCRdb keeps in-frame clones, though not all of them. Here the sample spans 30,000 to 50,000 clones, more than 80% being singletons. This chain connects TRBV5-4 to TRBJ2-3; TRBD1 matches at 7 bases. This sequence originates from a woman aged 50 to 60 with HIV. The sequenced sample was unsorted PBMCs, obtained 3.1 years after starting antiretroviral therapy. This CDR3 reads CASSETGTALTDTQYF. The CDR3 DNA sequence: TGTGCCAGCAGCGAGACCGGGACAGCACTCACAGATACGCAGTATTTT.